The source of this T cell receptor (beta chain) is a study of T cell responses to AZD1222 COVID-19 vaccine. This table comes from immunoSEQ multiplex PCR, and its TCRdb copy is limited to in-frame clones, with some not included. The sample comprises 95,000 to 130,000 clones, roughly nine tenths of which are singletons, and approximately 1.4% rests with the top ten. From germline, CDR1 is ENHRY and CDR2 SYGVKD. J was trimmed by 6 bases and V by 6 bases; bases with no gene match: 9. This CDR3 is 16 amino acids long. Notes on the study in general: Mostly white British, mostly female donors; authors suggested clonal diversity may be underestimated. Of spike-specific TCRs, nearly half reportedly target regions left unmutated in variants. Vaccine-associated CD4 TCRs ranged over spike, dominating at 160-218 and 743-854.

A note on this clone: The antigen is unknown.

The rearrangement joins TRBV10-3 to TRBJ2-1, with 12 bases that match TRBD2. The starting material was peripheral blood, obtained 28 days after the second AZD1222 dose. The sequence came from an adult who received the AZD1222 COVID-19 vaccine. CDR3 residues: CAISARTSGTGNEQFF. The CDR3 nucleotides are TGTGCCATCAGCGCCCGGACTAGCGGGACGGGCAATGAGCAGTTCTTC.